This TCR beta chain was observed in a study of technical replicates of blood from a few donors. Produced via immunoSEQ multiplex PCR; TCRdb's table is partial and in-frame only. Of 68,000 or so clones in the sample, 92% are singletons; the top ten hold 0.3% to 0.4%. V dropped 3 bases and J dropped 0; count of bases not matched to a gene: 6. Germline V gene data show CDR1 as SEHNR and CDR2 as FQNEAQ (reference sequence). The CDR3 is 16 residues long. The source is a human donor in good health. Sequenced: T cells isolated from PBMCs. The chain carries TRBV7-9 and TRBJ2-3; 7 bases line up with TRBD1. CDR3 residues: CASSFEKGASTDTQYF. Written as DNA, the CDR3 is TGTGCCAGCAGCTTTGAGAAGGGGGCTAGCACAGATACGCAGTATTTT.